This T cell receptor beta chain was recovered during a study of T cell clones after liver transplantation. Germline values: CDR1 SGHTS, CDR2 YDEGEE. V lost 4 bases, J lost 2 bases, and 6 bases stayed unmatched. The CDR3 spans 17 residues. The method was immunoSEQ multiplex PCR; TCRdb's version includes in-frame clones alone and lacks a portion of them. The data hold around 100,000 clones, with around 84% observed a single time. This specimen was CD4+ T cells from blood, taken around 48 months after liver transplant. The TCR sequence derives from a human patient who received a liver transplant. Some T cells may be graft donor cells. The rearrangement joins TRBV5-8 to TRBJ2-3, with TRBD2 matching 14 bases. This CDR3 reads CASSRGLAGATTDTQYF. The CDR3 DNA reads TGTGCCAGCAGCCGGGGACTAGCGGGAGCGACCACAGATACGCAGTATTTT.